This record concerns one TCR beta chain sequence. This record belongs to a study of blood T cell repertoires in COVID-19. The V gene's germline CDR1 is LNHDA and CDR2 SQIVND (reference sequence). J was trimmed by 1 base and V by 9 bases; bases with no gene match: 2. The CDR3 has 13 residues. Clones were read by immunoSEQ multiplex PCR, and TCRdb kept only the in-frame ones, dropping some. The sample has 71,000 or so clones, around 85% seen once. This chain links TRBV19 with TRBJ1-5; 8 positions match TRBD1. Sequencing input: peripheral blood. The sequence derives from a man between 65 and 85 years old with acute or convalescent COVID-19. The CDR3 DNA reads TGTGCCAGCCGGACAGGGAGCAATCAGCCCCAGCATTTT. Translating gives CASRTGSNQPQHF.